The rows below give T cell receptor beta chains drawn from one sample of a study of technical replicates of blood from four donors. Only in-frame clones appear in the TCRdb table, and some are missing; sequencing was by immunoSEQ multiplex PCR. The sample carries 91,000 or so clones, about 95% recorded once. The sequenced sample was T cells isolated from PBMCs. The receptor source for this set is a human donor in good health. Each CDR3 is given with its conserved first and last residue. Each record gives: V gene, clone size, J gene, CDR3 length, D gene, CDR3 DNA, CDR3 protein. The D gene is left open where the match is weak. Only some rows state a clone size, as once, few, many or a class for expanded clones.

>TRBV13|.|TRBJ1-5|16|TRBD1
TGTGCCAGCAGCTTCTCCGGGACAGGGGGCAGTCAGCCCCAGCATTTT
CASSFSGTGGSQPQHF
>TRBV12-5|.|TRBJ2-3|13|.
TGTGCTAGTGGTGTGGACAGCTCTCATACGCAGTATTTT
CASGVDSSHTQYF
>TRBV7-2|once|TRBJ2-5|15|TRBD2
TGTGCCAGCAGCTTAAGTTGGCGGGAGAAAGAGACCCAGTACTTC
CASSLSWREKETQYF
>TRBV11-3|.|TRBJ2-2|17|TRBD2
TGTGCCAGCAGCCGTCCTAGCGGGAGGGCCAACACCGGGGAGCTGTTTTTT
CASSRPSGRANTGELFF
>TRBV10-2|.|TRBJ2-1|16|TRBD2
TGCGCCAGCAGTGAGTTTTCGGGACTAGGCAACAATGAGCAGTTCTTC
CASSEFSGLGNNEQFF
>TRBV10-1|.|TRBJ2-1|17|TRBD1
TGCGCCAGCAGTGATCCAGGGGGTAGAGACAACTACAATGAGCAGTTCTTC
CASSDPGGRDNYNEQFF
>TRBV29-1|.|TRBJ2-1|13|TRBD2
TGCAGCGTATCACTAGCGGGAGTCGGTGAGCAGTTCTTC
CSVSLAGVGEQFF
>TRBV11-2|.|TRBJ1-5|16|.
TGTGCCAGCAGCTTAGATCCCTCAGGGGGCAATCAGCCCCAGCATTTT
CASSLDPSGGNQPQHF
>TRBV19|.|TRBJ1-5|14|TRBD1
TGTGCCAGTACTGGGGACAGGGGAAATCAGCCCCAGCATTTT
CASTGDRGNQPQHF
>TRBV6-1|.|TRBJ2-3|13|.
TGTGCCAGCACCAGGCGGGTATCGGATACGCAGTATTTT
CASTRRVSDTQYF
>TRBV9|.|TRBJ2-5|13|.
TGTGCCAGCAGCGGCAGGGATGGGGAGACCCAGTACTTC
CASSGRDGETQYF
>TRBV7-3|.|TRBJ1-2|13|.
TGTGCCAGCAGCTTAGCCCAGGGGAACGGCTACACCTTC
CASSLAQGNGYTF
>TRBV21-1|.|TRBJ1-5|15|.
TGTGCCAGCAGCAAAGCCGACAGGGCAGATCAGCCCCAGCATTTT
CASSKADRADQPQHF
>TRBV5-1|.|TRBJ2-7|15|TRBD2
TGCGCCAGCAGCGAGGGACTAGCGGGAGCATTCGAGCAGTACTTC
CASSEGLAGAFEQYF
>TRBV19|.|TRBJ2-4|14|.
TGTGCCAGTAGTACCGGATACTACGCAAACATTCAGTACTTC
CASSTGYYANIQYF
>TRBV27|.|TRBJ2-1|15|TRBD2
TGTGCCAGCAGTTTATCGGCTAGCGGGTTGGATGAGCAGTTCTTC
CASSLSASGLDEQFF
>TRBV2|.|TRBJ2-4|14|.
TGTGCCAGCAGTGAAGTTTCAGTCTTCACCATTCAGTACTTC
CASSEVSVFTIQYF
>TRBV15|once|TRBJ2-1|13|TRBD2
TGTGCCACCAGCCTGACTAGCGTCAATGAGCAGTTCTTC
CATSLTSVNEQFF
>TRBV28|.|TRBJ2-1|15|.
TGTGCCAGCAGCTCCCCACGGGGGTCCTACAATGAGCAGTTCTTC
CASSSPRGSYNEQFF
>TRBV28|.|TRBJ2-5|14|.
TGTGCCAGCAGTGATGGAGGCGTTCAGGAGACCCAGTACTTC
CASSDGGVQETQYF
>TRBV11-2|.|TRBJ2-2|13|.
TGTGCCAGCAGCTCACAGTCTGTGGGGGAGCTGTTTTTT
CASSSQSVGELFF
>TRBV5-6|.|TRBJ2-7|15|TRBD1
TGTGCCAGCAGCTTTCAGGACAGGGGGCAATACGAGCAGTACTTC
CASSFQDRGQYEQYF
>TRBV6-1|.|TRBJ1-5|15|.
TGTGCCAGCACCGCGAACTTGGTGGGCAATCAGCCCCAGCATTTT
CASTANLVGNQPQHF